Listed below are T cell receptor beta chains from one sample, sequenced in a study of pediatric ulcerative colitis. Clones were read by immunoSEQ multiplex PCR, and TCRdb kept only the in-frame ones, dropping some. The sample lists 64,000 or so clones, more than 60% occurring once. Sequenced input: blood. The receptors originated from a boy aged 10-17 years with moderate ulcerative colitis. The CDR3 runs from the conserved cysteine through the conserved F or W. D genes are given only for firm matches. Size is omitted from some rows. Given values are once, few, many or a class for expanded clones.

CDR3,DNA,size,J,D,V
CASSASAQLAGTDTQYF,TGTGCCAGTAGTGCTAGCGCCCAACTAGCAGGCACAGATACGCAGTATTTT,NA,TRBJ2-3,NA,TRBV19
CASSLAGSAPSGNTIYF,TGTGCCAGCAGCTTGGCCGGGTCAGCACCCTCTGGAAACACCATATATTTT,NA,TRBJ1-3,NA,TRBV5-6
CARGGDRVVSGANVLTF,TGTGCCAGGGGAGGGGACAGGGTCGTCTCTGGGGCCAACGTCCTGACTTTC,NA,TRBJ2-6,TRBD1,TRBV2
CASSPGLNYGYTF,TGTGCCAGCAGCCCGGGGCTCAACTATGGCTACACCTTC,NA,TRBJ1-2,NA,TRBV7-8
CASSQDQGQGGELFF,TGCGCCAGCAGCCAAGATCAGGGCCAAGGCGGGGAGCTGTTTTTT,NA,TRBJ2-2,NA,TRBV4-1
CASIRLAPGNEQFF,TGTGCCAGCATCAGACTAGCGCCCGGCAATGAGCAGTTCTTC,NA,TRBJ2-1,TRBD2,TRBV7-2
CASSLYGYSPLHF,TGTGCCAGCAGTTTATATGGCTATTCACCCCTCCACTTT,few,TRBJ1-6,NA,TRBV27
CASSWTAILMNTEAFF,TGTGCCAGCAGTTGGACAGCGATTTTAATGAACACTGAAGCTTTCTTT,NA,TRBJ1-1,NA,TRBV6-5
CASSPPERETDYEQYF,TGTGCCAGCTCACCACCTGAGCGGGAGACCGACTACGAGCAGTACTTC,NA,TRBJ2-7,TRBD2,TRBV18
CASSSTERYGYTF,TGCGCCAGCAGCTCGACGGAACGCTATGGCTACACCTTC,NA,TRBJ1-2,NA,TRBV5-1
CASSPGAEEKLFF,TGTGCCAGCAGCCCGGGGGCGGAGGAAAAACTGTTTTTT,NA,TRBJ1-4,NA,TRBV27
CASKATANTEAFF,TGTGCCAGTAAGGCGACAGCTAACACTGAAGCTTTCTTT,NA,TRBJ1-1,NA,TRBV19
CASSPIEGIYNEQFF,TGCGCCAGCAGCCCAATCGAAGGAATCTACAATGAGCAGTTCTTC,NA,TRBJ2-1,NA,TRBV5-1
CASSLGQGNTEAFF,TGTGCCAGCAGTTTGGGGCAGGGGAACACTGAAGCTTTCTTT,NA,TRBJ1-1,NA,TRBV6-6
CASSYQEGIQHF,TGTGCCAGCAGTTACCAAGAGGGGATCCAGCATTTT,NA,TRBJ1-5,NA,TRBV6-6
CASSLGLNTEAFF,TGTGCCAGCAGCTTGGGTCTTAACACTGAAGCTTTCTTT,few,TRBJ1-1,NA,TRBV5-4
CASSATGRNEQFF,TGTGCCAGCAGTGCGACAGGGCGCAATGAGCAGTTCTTC,NA,TRBJ2-1,TRBD1,TRBV27
CASSLAGVAGGPGDEQFF,TGCGCCAGCAGCTTGGCCGGGGTAGCGGGAGGCCCTGGGGATGAGCAGTTCTTC,NA,TRBJ2-1,TRBD2,TRBV5-1
CASSLDSNYGYTF,TGTGCCAGCAGCTTAGACAGTAACTATGGCTACACCTTC,NA,TRBJ1-2,NA,TRBV7-3
CASSFPFTGRGVKTEAFF,TGTGCCAGCAGCTTCCCGTTTACAGGGAGGGGCGTGAAAACTGAAGCTTTCTTT,NA,TRBJ1-1,NA,TRBV11-3
CASSPVQSSNYGYTF,TGCGCCAGCAGCCCCGTTCAATCTTCTAACTATGGCTACACCTTC,NA,TRBJ1-2,NA,TRBV4-1
CASSLLGTRYYGYTF,TGTGCCAGCAGCTTACTGGGTACGAGGTACTATGGCTACACCTTC,NA,TRBJ1-2,NA,TRBV7-9
CASSRGQGIETQYF,TGCGCCAGCAGCCGGGGACAGGGAATTGAGACCCAGTACTTC,few,TRBJ2-5,TRBD1,TRBV4-1
CASIGRGENIQYF,TGTGCCAGTATTGGTCGGGGGGAAAACATTCAGTACTTC,NA,TRBJ2-4,TRBD2,TRBV19
CASSQEGTGNTEAFF,TGCGCCAGCAGCCAAGAGGGGACGGGGAACACTGAAGCTTTCTTT,few,TRBJ1-1,NA,TRBV4-1
CASSLVVIDEQFF,TGTGCCAGCAGCTTGGTAGTTATCGATGAGCAGTTCTTC,NA,TRBJ2-1,NA,TRBV5-6
CASSLAPTRAEGEKLFF,TGCGCCAGCAGCCTAGCACCAACACGGGCCGAGGGGGAAAAACTGTTTTTT,NA,TRBJ1-4,NA,TRBV4-3
CATQMVISGANVLTF,TGCGCCACCCAAATGGTAATTTCTGGGGCCAACGTCCTGACTTTC,once,TRBJ2-6,NA,TRBV5-1
CAWSPTGQGNEKLFF,TGTGCCTGGAGCCCAACCGGACAGGGGAATGAAAAACTGTTTTTT,few,TRBJ1-4,TRBD1,TRBV30
CSDLDRANGYTF,TGCAGCGATCTGGACAGGGCCAATGGCTACACCTTC,NA,TRBJ1-2,TRBD1,TRBV29-1
CASRHTRGSTEAFF,TGTGCCAGTAGACATACCCGGGGGAGCACTGAAGCTTTCTTT,NA,TRBJ1-1,NA,TRBV19
CASRGALRGEAFF,TGTGCCAGCAGGGGGGCGCTGAGGGGTGAAGCTTTCTTT,NA,TRBJ1-1,NA,TRBV2
CASSSTKGGAMGYTF,TGTGCCAGCAGCTCAACCAAGGGGGGGGCGATGGGCTACACCTTC,NA,TRBJ1-2,NA,TRBV7-2
CASNGVFRTGELFF,TGTGCCAGCAACGGGGTGTTTCGCACCGGGGAGCTGTTTTTT,NA,TRBJ2-2,NA,TRBV2
CASSQFAWGGTDNEQFF,TGTGCCAGCAGCCAATTCGCGTGGGGGGGGACCGACAATGAGCAGTTCTTC,NA,TRBJ2-1,TRBD2,TRBV4-2
CASSQDVRGPDTQYF,TGTGCCAGCAGCCAAGATGTAAGGGGTCCAGATACGCAGTATTTT,NA,TRBJ2-3,NA,TRBV4-2
CASTSERSGGSRWEQYF,TGTGCCAGCACCTCTGAACGGTCAGGGGGCTCCAGATGGGAGCAGTACTTC,NA,TRBJ2-7,TRBD1,TRBV7-9
CASSELDRVNPPQHF,TGTGCCAGTAGTGAGTTGGACAGGGTGAATCCGCCCCAGCATTTT,NA,TRBJ1-5,TRBD1,TRBV19
CASSLDPGWGNEQFF,TGTGCCAGCAGCTTAGATCCAGGGTGGGGCAATGAGCAGTTCTTC,NA,TRBJ2-1,NA,TRBV7-3
CATSRVVEDQPQHF,TGTGCCACCAGCAGAGTAGTGGAGGATCAGCCCCAGCATTTT,few,TRBJ1-5,NA,TRBV15